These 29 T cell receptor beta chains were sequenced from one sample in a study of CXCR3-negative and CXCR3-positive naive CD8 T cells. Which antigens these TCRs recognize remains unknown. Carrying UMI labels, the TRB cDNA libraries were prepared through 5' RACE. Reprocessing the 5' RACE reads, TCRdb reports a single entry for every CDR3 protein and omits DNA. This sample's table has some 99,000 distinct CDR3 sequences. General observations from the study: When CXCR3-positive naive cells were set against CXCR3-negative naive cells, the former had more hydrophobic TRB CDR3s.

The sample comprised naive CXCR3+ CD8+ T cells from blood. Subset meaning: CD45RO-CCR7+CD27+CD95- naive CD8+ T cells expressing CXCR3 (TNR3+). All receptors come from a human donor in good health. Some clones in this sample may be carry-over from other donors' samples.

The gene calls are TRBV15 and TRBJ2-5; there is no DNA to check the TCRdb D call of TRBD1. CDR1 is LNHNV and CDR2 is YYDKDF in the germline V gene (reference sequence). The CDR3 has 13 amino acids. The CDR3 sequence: CATRLDSQETQYF.

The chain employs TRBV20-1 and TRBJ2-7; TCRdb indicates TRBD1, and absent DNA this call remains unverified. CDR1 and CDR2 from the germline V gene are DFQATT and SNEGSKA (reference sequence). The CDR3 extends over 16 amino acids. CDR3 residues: CSARGGQGALFYEQYF.

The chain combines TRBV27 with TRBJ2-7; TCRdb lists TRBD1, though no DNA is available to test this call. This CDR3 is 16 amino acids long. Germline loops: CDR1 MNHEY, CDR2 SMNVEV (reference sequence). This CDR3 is CASTLEAGLPTYEQYF.

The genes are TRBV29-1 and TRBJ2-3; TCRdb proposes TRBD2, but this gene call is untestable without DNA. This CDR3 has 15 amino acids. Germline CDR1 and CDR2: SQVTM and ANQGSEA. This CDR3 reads CSVEDSRAGTDTQYF.

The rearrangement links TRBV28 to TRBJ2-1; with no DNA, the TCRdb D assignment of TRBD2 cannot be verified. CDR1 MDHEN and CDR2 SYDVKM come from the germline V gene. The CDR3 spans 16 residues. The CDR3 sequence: CASSLFSGGGHNEQFF.

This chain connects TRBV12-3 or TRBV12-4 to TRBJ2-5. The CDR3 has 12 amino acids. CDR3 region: CASSLPYQTQYF.

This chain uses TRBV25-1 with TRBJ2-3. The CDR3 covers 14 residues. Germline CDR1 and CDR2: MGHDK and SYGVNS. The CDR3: CASSEEITVDTQYF. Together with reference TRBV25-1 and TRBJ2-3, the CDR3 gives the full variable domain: EADIYQTPRYLVIGTGKKITLECSQTMGHDKMYWYQQDPGMELHLIHYSYGVNSTEKGDLSSESTVSRIRTEHFPLTLESARPSHTSQYLCASSEEITVDTQYFGPGTRLTVL.

CDR3 protein: CSARLSGNHNEQFF. V gene TRBV20-1 combines with J gene TRBJ2-1; TCRdb names TRBD2, which stays unverified in the absence of DNA. The CDR3 is made up of 14 amino acids. The germline CDR1 and CDR2 sequences are DFQATT and SNEGSKA (reference sequence).

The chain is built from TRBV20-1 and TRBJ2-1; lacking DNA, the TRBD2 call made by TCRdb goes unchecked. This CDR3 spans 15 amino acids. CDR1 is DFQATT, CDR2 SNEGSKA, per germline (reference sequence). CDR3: CSAILAGGPYNEQFF.

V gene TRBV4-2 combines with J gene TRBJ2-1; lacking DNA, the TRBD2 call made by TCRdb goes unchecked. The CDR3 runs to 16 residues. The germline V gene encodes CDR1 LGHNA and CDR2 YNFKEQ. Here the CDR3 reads CASSQQSGGAYNEQFF.

The CDR3 sequence is CASSQVLSRGVSYQETQYF. The chain links TRBV3-1 to TRBJ2-5; as DNA is missing, the TRBD2 call by TCRdb cannot be tested. Germline V gives CDR1 LGHDT, CDR2 YNNKEL (reference sequence). The CDR3 spans 19 residues.

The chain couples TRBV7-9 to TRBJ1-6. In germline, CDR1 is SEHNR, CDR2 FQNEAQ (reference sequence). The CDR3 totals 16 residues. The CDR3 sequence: CASSPRGAEGYSPLHF.

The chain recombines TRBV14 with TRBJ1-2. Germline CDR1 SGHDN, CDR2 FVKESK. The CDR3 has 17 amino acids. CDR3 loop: CASSQEVWGRANYGYTF.

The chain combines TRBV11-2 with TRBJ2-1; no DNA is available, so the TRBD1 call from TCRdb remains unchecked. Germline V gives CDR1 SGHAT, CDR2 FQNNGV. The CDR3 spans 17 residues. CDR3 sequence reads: CASSLTPTGLLRDEQFF.

CDR3 in amino acids: CASSLAGGQGTYEQYF. The chain is built from TRBV7-6 and TRBJ2-7; TCRdb picks TRBD1, but there is no DNA to check that call. CDR3 length equals 16 residues. Germline CDR1 reads SGHVS; CDR2 reads FNYEAQ.

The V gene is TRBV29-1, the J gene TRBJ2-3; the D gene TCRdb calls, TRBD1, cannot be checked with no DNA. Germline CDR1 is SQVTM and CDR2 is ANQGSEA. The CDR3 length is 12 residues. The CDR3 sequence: CSARQGTDTQYF.

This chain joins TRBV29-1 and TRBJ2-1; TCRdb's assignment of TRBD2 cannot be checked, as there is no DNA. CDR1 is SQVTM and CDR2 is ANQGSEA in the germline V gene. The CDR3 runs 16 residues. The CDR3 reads CSVEEAEAGGLDEQFF.

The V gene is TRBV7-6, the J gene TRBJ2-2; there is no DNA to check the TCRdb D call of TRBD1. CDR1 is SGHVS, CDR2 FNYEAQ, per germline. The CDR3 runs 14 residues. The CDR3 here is CASSLEQGTGELFF. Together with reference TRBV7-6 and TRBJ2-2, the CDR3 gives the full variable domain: GAGVSQSPRYKVTKRGQDVALRCDPISGHVSLYWYRQALGQGPEFLTYFNYEAQQDKSGLPNDRFSAERPEGSISTLTIQRTEQRDSAMYRCASSLEQGTGELFFGEGSRLTVL.

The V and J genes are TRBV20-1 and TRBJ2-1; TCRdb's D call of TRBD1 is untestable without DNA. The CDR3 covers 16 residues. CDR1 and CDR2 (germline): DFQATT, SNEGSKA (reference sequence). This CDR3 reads CSARDLGVVSYNEQFF.

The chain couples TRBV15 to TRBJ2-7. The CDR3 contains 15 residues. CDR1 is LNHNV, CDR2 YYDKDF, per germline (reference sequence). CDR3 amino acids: CATSRDIPGAYEQYF. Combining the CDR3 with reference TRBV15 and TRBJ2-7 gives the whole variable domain DAMVIQNPRYQVTQFGKPVTLSCSQTLNHNVMYWYQQKSSQAPKLLFHYYDKDFNNEADTPDNFQSRRPNTSFCFLDIRSPGLGDTAMYLCATSRDIPGAYEQYFGPGTRLTVT.

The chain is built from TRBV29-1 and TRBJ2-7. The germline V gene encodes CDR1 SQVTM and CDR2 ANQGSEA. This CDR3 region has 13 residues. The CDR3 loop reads CSVEDGNSYEQYF.

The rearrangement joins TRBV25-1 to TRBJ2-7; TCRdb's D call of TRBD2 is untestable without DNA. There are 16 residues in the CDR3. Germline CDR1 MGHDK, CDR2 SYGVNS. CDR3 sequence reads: CASTGMGGVRSYEQYF.

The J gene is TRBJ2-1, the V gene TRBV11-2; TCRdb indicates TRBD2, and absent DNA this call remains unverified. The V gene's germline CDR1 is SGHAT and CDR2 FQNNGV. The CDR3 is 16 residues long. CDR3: CASSLVLAGGRNEQFF.

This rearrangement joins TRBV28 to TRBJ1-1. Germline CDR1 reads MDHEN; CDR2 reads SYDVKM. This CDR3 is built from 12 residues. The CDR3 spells CASRQDATEAFF.

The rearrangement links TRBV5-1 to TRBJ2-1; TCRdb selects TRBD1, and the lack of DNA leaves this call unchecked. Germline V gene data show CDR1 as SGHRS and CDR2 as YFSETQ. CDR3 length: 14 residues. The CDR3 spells CASSLAGGWDEQFF.

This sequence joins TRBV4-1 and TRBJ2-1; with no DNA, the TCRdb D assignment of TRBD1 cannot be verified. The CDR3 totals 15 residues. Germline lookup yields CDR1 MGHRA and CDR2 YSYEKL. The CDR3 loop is CASSLERGSYNEQFF.

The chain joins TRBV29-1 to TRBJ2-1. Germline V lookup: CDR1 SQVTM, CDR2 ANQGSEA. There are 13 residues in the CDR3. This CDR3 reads CSVEKIRLNEQFF.

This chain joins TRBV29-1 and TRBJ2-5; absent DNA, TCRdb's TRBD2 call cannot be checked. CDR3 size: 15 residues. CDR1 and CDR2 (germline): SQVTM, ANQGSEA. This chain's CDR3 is CSVDFLAGGMETQYF.

The CDR3 sequence: CASSLWATSNEQFF. This chain uses TRBV28 with TRBJ2-1. Germline values: CDR1 MDHEN, CDR2 SYDVKM. The CDR3 length is 14 residues.